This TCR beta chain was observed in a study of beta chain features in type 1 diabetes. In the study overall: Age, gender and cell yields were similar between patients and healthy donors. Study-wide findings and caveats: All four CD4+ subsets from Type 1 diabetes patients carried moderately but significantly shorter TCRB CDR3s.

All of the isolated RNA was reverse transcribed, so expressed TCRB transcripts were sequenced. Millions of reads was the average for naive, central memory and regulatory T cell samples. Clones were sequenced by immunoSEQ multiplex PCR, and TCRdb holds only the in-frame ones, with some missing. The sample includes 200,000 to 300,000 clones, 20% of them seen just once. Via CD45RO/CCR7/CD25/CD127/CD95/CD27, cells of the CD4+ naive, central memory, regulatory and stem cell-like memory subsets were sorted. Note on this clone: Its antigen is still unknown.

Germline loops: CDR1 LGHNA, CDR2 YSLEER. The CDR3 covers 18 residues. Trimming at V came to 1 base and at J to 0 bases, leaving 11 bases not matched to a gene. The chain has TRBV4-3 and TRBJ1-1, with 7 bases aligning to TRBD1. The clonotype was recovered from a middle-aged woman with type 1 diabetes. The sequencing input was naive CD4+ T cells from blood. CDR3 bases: TGCGCCAGCAGCCAAGGCCGGGACAGCTCTGGGCTGAACACTGAAGCTTTCTTT. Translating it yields CASSQGRDSSGLNTEAFF.